This TCR beta chain originates from a study of cytomegalovirus exposure and HLA in healthy donors. PCR amplification relied on 60 Vbeta primers (plus 13 Jbeta primers). Method: immunoSEQ multiplex PCR; TCRdb's copy keeps in-frame clones and lacks some. Across about 96,000 clones, the top ten clones capture around 3.4% of the sample. The junction had 2 bases not matched to a gene; V was cut back by 0 bases and J by 0 bases. The CDR3 runs 16 residues. CDR1 and CDR2 (germline): MRHNA, SNTAGT. The sequencing input was PBMCs. The chain employs TRBV6-4 and TRBJ2-3, with 8 bases lining up with TRBD2. The sequence was obtained from a woman in her 30s in good health and CMV-seronegative. The CDR3 DNA follows: TGTGCCAGCAGTGACTCCGCTAGCGGGAGCACAGATACGCAGTATTTT. This encodes CASSDSASGSTDTQYF.